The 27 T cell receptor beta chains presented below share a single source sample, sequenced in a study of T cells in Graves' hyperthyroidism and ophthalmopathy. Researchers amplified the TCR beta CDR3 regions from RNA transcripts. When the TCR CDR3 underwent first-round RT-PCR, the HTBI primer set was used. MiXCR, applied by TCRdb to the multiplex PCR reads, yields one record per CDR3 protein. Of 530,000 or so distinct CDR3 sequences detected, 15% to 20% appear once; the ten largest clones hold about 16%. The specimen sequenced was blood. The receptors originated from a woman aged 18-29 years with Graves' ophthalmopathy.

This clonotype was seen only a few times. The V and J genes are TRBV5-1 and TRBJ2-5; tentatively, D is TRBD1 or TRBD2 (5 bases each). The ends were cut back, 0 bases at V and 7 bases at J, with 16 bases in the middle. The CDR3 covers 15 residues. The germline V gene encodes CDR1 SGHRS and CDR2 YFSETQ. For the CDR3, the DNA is TGCGCCAGCAGCTTGGTCGCGGGTCAAACAGGGACCCAGTACTTC. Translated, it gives CASSLVAGQTGTQYF.

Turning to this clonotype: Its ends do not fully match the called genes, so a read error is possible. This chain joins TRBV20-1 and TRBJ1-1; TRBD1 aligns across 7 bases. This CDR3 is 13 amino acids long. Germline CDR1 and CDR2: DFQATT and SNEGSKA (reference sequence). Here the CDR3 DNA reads TGCAGTGCGGGACAGAGTCCGAACACTGGAGCTTTCTTT. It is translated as CSAGQSPNTGAFF.

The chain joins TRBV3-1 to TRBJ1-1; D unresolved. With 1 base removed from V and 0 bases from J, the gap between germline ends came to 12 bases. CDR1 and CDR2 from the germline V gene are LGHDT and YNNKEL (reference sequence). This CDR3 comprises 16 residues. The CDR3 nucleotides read TGTGCCAGCAGCCAAGTCCCGACCGAATTGAACACTGAAGCTTTCTTT. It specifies CASSQVPTELNTEAFF.

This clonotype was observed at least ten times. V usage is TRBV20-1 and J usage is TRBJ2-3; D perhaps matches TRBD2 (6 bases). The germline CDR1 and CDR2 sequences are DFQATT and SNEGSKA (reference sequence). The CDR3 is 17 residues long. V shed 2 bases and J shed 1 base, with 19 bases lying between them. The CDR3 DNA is TGCAGTGCTAGACTCGGAGGGTCCAATGTGGGCACAGATACGCAGTATTTT. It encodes CSARLGGSNVGTDTQYF.

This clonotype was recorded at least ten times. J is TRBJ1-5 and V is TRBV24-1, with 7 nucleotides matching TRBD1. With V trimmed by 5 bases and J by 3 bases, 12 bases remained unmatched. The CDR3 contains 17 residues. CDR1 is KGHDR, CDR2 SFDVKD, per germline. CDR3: CATSGSGDREFNQPQHF. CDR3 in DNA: TGTGCCACCAGTGGTTCCGGAGACAGGGAATTCAATCAGCCCCAGCATTTT.

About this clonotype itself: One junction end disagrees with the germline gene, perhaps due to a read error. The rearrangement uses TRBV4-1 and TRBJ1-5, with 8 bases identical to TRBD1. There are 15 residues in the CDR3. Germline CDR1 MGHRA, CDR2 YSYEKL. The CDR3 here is CASSTRDRNNQPQHF. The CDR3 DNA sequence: TGCGCCAGCAGCACCCGGGACAGGAACAATCAGCCCCAGCACTTT.

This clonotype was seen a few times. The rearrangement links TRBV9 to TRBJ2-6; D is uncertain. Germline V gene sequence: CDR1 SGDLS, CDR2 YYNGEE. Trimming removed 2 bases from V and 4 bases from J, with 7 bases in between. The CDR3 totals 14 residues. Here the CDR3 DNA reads TGTGCCAGCAGCGTTCGCGTCGGGGCCAACGTCCTGACTTTC. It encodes CASSVRVGANVLTF.

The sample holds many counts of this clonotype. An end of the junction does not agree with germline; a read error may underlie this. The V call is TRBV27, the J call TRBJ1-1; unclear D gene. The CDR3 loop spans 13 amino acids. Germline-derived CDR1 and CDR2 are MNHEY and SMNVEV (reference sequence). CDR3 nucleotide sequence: TGTGCCAGCAGCCGCAGGTTATACACTGAAACTTTCTTT. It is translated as CASSRRLYTETFF.

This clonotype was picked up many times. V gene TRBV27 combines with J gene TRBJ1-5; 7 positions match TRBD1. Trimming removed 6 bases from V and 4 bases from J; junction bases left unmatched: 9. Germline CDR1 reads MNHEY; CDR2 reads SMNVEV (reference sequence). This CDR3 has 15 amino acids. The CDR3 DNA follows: TGTGCCAGCAGCTGGGGGTCAGGGGGGAATCAGCCCCAGCATTTT. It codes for CASSWGSGGNQPQHF.

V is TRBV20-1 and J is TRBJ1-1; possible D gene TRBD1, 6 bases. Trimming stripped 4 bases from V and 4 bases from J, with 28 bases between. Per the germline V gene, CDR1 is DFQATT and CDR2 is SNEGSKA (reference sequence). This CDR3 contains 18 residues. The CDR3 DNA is TGCAGTGCTAAACCAAGGGGGGCAGTATTAATCCGAGGCACTGAAGCTTTCTTT. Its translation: CSAKPRGAVLIRGTEAFF.

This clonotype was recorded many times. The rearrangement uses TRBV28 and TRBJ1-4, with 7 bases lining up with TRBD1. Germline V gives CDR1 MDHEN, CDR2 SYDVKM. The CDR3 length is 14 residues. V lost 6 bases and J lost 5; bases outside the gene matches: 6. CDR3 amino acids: CASRRDSLNEKLFF. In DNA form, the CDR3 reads TGTGCCAGCAGACGGGACAGCCTAAATGAAAAACTGTTTTTT.

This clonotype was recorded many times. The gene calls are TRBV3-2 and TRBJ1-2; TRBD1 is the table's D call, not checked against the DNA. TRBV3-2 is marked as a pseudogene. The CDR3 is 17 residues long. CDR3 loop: CASSSLTITGTSNGYTF. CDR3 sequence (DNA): TGTGCCAGCAGCTCTTTAACTATCACCGGGACATCTAACGGCTACACCTTC.

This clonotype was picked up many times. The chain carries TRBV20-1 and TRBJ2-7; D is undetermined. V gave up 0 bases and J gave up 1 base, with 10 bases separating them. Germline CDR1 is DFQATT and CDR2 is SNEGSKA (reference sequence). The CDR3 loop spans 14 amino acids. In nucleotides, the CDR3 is TGCAGTGCTAGAGATTACCAGGCGTCCTACGAGCAGTACTTC. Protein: CSARDYQASYEQYF.

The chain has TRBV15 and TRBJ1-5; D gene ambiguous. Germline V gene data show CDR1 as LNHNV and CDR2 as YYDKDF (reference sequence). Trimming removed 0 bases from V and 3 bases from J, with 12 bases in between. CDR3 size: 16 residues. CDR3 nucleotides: TGTGCCACCAGCAGAGAGTGGCGGGGAGACAATCAGCCCCAGCATTTT. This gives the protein CATSREWRGDNQPQHF. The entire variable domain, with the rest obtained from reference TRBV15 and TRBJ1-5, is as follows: DAMVIQNPRYQVTQFGKPVTLSCSQTLNHNVMYWYQQKSSQAPKLLFHYYDKDFNNEADTPDNFQSRRPNTSFCFLDIRSPGLGDTAMYLCATSREWRGDNQPQHFGDGTRLSIL.

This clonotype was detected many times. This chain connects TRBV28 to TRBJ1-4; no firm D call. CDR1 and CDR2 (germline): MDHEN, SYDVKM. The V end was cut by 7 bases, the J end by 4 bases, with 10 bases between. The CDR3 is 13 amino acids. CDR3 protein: CASNRRFNEKLFF. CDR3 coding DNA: TGTGCCAGCAACCGGCGGTTTAATGAAAAACTGTTTTTT.

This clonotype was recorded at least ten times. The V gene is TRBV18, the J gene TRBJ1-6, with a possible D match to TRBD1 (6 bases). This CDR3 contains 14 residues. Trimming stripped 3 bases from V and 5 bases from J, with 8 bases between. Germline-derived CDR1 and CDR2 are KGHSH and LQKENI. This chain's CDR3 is CASSPRTDNSPLHF. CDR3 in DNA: TGTGCCAGCTCACCCCGGACAGATAATTCACCCCTCCACTTT. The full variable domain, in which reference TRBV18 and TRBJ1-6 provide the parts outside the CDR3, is NAGVMQNPRHLVRRRGQEARLRCSPMKGHSHVYWYRQLPEEGLKFMVYLQKENIIDESGMPKERFSAEFPKEGPSILRIQQVVRGDSAAYFCASSPRTDNSPLHFGNGTRLTVT.

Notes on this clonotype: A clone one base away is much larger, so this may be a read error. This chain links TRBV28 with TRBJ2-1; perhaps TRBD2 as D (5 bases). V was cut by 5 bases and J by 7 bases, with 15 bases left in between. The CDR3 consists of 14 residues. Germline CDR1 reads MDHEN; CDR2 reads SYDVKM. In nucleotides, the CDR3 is TGTGCCAGCAGTCCCCTACTAGGGCATAATGAGCAGTTCTTC. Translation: CASSPLLGHNEQFF.

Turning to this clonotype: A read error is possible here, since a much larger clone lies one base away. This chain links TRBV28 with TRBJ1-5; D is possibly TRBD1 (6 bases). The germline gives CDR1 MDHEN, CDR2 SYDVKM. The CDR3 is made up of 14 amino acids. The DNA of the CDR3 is TGTGCCAGCAGTTTAGGGGGGGCGGATCAGCCCCAGAATTTT. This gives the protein CASSLGGADQPQNF. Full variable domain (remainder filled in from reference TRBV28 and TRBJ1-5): DVKVTQSSRYLVKRTGEKVFLECVQDMDHENMFWYRQDPGLGLRLIYFSYDVKMKEKGDIPEGYSVSREKKERFSLILESASTNQTSMYLCASSLGGADQPQNFGDGTRLSIL.

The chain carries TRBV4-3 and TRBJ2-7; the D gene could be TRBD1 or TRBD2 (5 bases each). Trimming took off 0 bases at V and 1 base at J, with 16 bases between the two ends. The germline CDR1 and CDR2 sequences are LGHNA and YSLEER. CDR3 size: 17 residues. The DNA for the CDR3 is TGCGCCAGCAGCCAAGAAATGGGACCTGGTAGGTCCTACGAGCAGTACTTC. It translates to CASSQEMGPGRSYEQYF.

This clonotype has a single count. The CDR3, as DNA: TGTGCCAGCAGTTTATCGGTGTGGAATGGCTACACCTTC. Its protein is CASSLSVWNGYTF. The chain is built from TRBV27 and TRBJ1-2; D not resolved. Trimming removed 0 bases at V and 6 bases at J, with 8 bases between. The CDR3 length is 13 residues. The germline V gene has CDR1 MNHEY and CDR2 SMNVEV (reference sequence).

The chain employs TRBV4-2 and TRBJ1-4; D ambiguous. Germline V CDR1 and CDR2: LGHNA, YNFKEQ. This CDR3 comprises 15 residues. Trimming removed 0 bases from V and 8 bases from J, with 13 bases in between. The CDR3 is CASSQDQERGEKLFF. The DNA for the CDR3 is TGTGCCAGCAGCCAAGATCAAGAGAGAGGGGAAAAACTGTTTTTT.

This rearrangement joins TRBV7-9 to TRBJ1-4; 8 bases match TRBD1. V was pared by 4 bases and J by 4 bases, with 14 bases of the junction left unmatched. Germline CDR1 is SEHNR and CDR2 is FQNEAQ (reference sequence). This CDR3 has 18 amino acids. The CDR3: CASSSTTGGQERNEKLFF. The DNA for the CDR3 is TGTGCCAGCAGCTCAACAACAGGGGGACAGGAGCGTAATGAAAAACTGTTTTTT. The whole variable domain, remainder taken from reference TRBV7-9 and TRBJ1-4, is DTGVSQNPRHKITKRGQNVTFRCDPISEHNRLYWYRQTLGQGPEFLTYFQNEAQLEKSRLLSDRFSAERPKGSFSTLEIQRTEQGDSAMYLCASSSTTGGQERNEKLFFGSGTQLSVL.

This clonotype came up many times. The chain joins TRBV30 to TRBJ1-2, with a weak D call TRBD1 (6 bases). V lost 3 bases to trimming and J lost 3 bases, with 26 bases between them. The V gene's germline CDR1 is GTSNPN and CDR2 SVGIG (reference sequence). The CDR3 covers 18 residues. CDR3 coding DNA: TGTGCCTGGAGACGAAGGGACACCTATCCAAAGACGGACTATGGCTACACCTTC. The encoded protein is CAWRRRDTYPKTDYGYTF.

CDR3 nucleotide sequence: TGTGCCAGCAGCTCCCGCCCGGCTCCTGGAAACACCATATATTTT. Translating gives CASSSRPAPGNTIYF. The chain couples TRBV7-2 to TRBJ1-3; D gene uncertain. V lost 4 bases to trimming and J lost 2 bases, with 12 bases between them. CDR3 length: 15 amino acids. CDR1 is SGHTA and CDR2 is FQGNSA in the germline V gene.

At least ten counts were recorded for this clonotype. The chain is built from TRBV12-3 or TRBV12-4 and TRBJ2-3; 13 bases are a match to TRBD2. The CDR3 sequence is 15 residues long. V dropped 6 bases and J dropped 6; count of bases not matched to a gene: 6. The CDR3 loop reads CASSLTSGGADTQYF. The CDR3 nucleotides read TGTGCCAGCAGCTTAACTAGCGGGGGGGCCGATACGCAGTATTTT.

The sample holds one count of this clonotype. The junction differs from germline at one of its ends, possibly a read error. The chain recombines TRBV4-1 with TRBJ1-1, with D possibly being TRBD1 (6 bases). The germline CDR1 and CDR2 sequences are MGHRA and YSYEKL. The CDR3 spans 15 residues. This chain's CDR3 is CASSEESGENTEAFF. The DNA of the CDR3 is TGCGCCAGCAGCGAAGAGTCAGGGGAGAACACTGAAGCTTTCTTT.

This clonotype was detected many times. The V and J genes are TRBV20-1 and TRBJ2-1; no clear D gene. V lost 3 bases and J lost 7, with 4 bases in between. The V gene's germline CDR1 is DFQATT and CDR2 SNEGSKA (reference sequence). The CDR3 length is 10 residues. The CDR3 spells CSASQNEQFF. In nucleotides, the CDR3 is TGCAGTGCTAGTCAAAATGAGCAGTTCTTC.